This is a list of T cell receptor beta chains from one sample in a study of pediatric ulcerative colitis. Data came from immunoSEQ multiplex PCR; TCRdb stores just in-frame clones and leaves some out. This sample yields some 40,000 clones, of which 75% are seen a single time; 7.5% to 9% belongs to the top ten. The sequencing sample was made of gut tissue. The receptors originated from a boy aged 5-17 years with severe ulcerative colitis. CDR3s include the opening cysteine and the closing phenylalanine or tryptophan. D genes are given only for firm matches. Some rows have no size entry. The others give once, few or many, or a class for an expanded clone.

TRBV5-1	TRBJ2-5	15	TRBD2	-	TGCGCCAGCAGCTCTGAGCGGGGGGCCTGGGAGACCCAGTACTTC	CASSSERGAWETQYF
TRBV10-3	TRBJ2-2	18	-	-	TGTGCCACCAACAGTGGAGGGTACCGGTGGGGGGACACCGGGGAGCTGTTTTTT	CATNSGGYRWGDTGELFF
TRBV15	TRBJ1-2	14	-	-	TGTGCCACCAGCAGGTCCGGGCAGGGCTATGGCTACACCTTC	CATSRSGQGYGYTF
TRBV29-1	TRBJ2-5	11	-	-	TGCAGCGTTAACTGGAGGGACGGCCGGTACTTC	CSVNWRDGRYF
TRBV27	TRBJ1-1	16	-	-	TGTGCCAGCAGTCCGGCCGGGGGGGTAACGAACACTGAAGCTTTCTTT	CASSPAGGVTNTEAFF
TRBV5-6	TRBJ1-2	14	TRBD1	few	TGTGCCAGCAGACTGGACAGGTCATCTGGGGGCTACACCTTC	CASRLDRSSGGYTF
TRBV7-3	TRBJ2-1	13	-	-	TGTGCCAGCAGCCCCGATGGTGACAATGAGCAGTTCTTC	CASSPDGDNEQFF
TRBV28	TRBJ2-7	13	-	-	TGTGCCAGCAGTCGGAGAGGACTCTACGAGCAGTACTTC	CASSRRGLYEQYF
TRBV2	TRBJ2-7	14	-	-	TGTGCCAGTTGGGGGGGGGCTAGGTCCTACGAGCAGTACTTC	CASWGGARSYEQYF
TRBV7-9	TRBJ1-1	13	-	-	TGTGCCAGCAGCTTACAGGGGAACACTGAAGCTTTCTTT	CASSLQGNTEAFF
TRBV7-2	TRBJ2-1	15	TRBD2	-	TGTGCCAGCAGCGCTAGGGACTATGCCTCTAATGAGCAGTTCTTC	CASSARDYASNEQFF
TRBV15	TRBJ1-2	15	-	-	TGTGCCACCAGCAGTGACGAGGGGGGTAACTATGGCTACACCTTC	CATSSDEGGNYGYTF
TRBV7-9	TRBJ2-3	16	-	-	TGTGCCAGCAGCTCAAATTCTGGGGGCCCGCCAGATACGCAGTATTTT	CASSSNSGGPPDTQYF